The entry that follows covers one T cell receptor (beta chain) sequence. Its antigen is as yet unknown. TCRdb's table, derived via immunoSEQ multiplex PCR, lists solely in-frame clones and lacks some. The table lists under 2,000,000 clones, about 95% of them singletons, with more than 0.95% in the top ten. CDR1 and CDR2 (germline): MNHEY, SVGAGI. This CDR3 is built from 11 residues. Trimming left V 5 bases short and J 7 bases short, with 6 bases between. CD45RO negativity and positive selection for CCR7 defined naive CD8 cells, a population that excluded terminally differentiated effector memory CD45RA+ cells. Each donor was a Caucasian adult residing in Nashville, Tennessee. These data belong to a study of shared clonotypes between healthy human individuals. Study results and caveats: On the whole, naive subsets had larger estimated richness than memory subsets had. Several donors showed sharing of approximately 5% of naive CD4 clonotypes.

Sequencing used naive CD8+ T cells sorted from blood. The source of this sequence is a man younger than 35 in good health. The chain recombines TRBV6-5 with TRBJ1-5; D not resolved. In DNA, the CDR3 is TGTGCCAGCAGTGAACCCCAGCCCCAGCATTTT. It specifies CASSEPQPQHF.